This TCR beta chain comes out of a study of T cells in Graves' hyperthyroidism and ophthalmopathy. Study information: Upon initial diagnosis and before any treatment, peripheral blood was collected.

Amplified regions were TCR beta CDR3 sequences from RNA transcripts. First-round RT-PCR with HTBI primers amplified the TCR CDR3 region. Each CDR3 protein gets one entry after TCRdb re-called the multiplex PCR reads with MiXCR. The table lists some 440,000 distinct CDR3 sequences, about a sixth of them singletons. Clinical symptoms, serum thyroxine and TRAb, thyroid ultrasound and orbital computed tomography were used for the diagnoses. Fresh peripheral blood, 8 to 10 ml of it, supplied the PBMCs. This clonotype was picked up a small number of times. V lost 3 bases and J lost 1, with 13 bases in between. Germline-derived CDR1 and CDR2 are MNHEY and SMNVEV (reference sequence). The CDR3 is 15 amino acids.

Sequencing was performed on blood. This receptor was obtained from a woman aged 18-30 years with Graves' hyperthyroidism. The chain is built from TRBV27 and TRBJ2-7; either TRBD1 or TRBD2 may supply D (5 bases each). Here the CDR3 DNA reads TGTGCCAGCAGTTTTACTAGGGGTTCTTCCTACGAGCAGTACTTC. Translating it yields CASSFTRGSSYEQYF.